These 2 T cell receptor beta chains came from one sample sequenced in a study of identical twins. TCRdb re-derived calls from the 5' RACE reads in MiXCR, one entry per CDR3 protein. The sample records under 900,000 distinct CDR3 sequences, more than 9% being singletons. The same data also went into a second study, on yellow fever vaccine responses in identical twins.

Sample: PBMCs. These TCRs come from a woman aged 18-29 years in good health.

This clonotype has only a few counts. The CDR3: CASSVAAGTLNSPLHF. CDR3 nucleotides: TGTGCCAGCAGCGTAGCTGCCGGGACCTTAAATTCACCCCTCCACTTT. The chain uses TRBV9 and TRBJ1-6; weak D call: TRBD1 (5 bases). V lost 0 bases, J lost 7 bases, and 14 bases lay in between. CDR1 and CDR2 from the germline V gene are SGDLS and YYNGEE. The CDR3 loop spans 16 amino acids.

There are many counts of this clonotype. The chain couples TRBV12-3 or TRBV12-4 to TRBJ2-1; 8 bases are shared with TRBD2. This CDR3 is 15 amino acids long. The ends lost 3 bases at V and 5 bases at J; junction bases unmatched: 6. CDR3 amino acids: CASSFGAGAHNEQFF. CDR3 nucleotides: TGTGCCAGCAGTTTCGGAGCGGGAGCCCACAATGAGCAGTTCTTC.